The clone carrying this TCR beta chain was counted a single time. Its antigen is unidentified. Germline trimming cut 5 bases from V and 2 bases from J; bases unmatched to any gene: 8. The CDR3 has 15 amino acids. Germline V gives CDR1 SGHTA, CDR2 FQGNSA. These data are taken from a study of T cells in localized non-small cell lung cancer. Study-level points and caveats: When the top 100 tumor clones were examined, a median around 50 of them also appeared in the adjacent lung, which was paired and uninvolved. Uninvolved adjacent lung showed the highest T cell clonality, exceeding tumor.

Assay used: immunoSEQ multiplex PCR; TCRdb lists only in-frame clones, some missing. Seen here are about 70,000 clones, about 86% observed once, and the top ten hold 21%. V usage is TRBV7-2 and J usage is TRBJ1-2, with 7 bases identical to TRBD1. The specimen was peripheral blood, collected before any cancer treatment. This clonotype originated in a male donor at least 60 years old with stage III squamous cell lung carcinoma. CDR3 in DNA: TGTGCCAGCAGCCCCCACAGGGGACCAAACTATGGCTACACCTTC. Its protein is CASSPHRGPNYGYTF. The entire variable domain, with the rest obtained from reference TRBV7-2 and TRBJ1-2, is as follows: GAGVSQSPSNKVTEKGKDVELRCDPISGHTALYWYRQSLGQGLEFLIYFQGNSAPDKSGLPSDRFSAERTGGSVSTLTIQRTQQEDSAVYLCASSPHRGPNYGYTFGSGTRLTVV.